A single sample is the source of the 21 T cell receptor beta chains below, sequenced in a study of molecular identifiers for immune sequencing clone quantification (dated by TCRdb to the late 2010s). The library came from PCR. The data were produced on a NextSeq 500. TCRdb trimmed public reads at Q25 via fastp, called clones via MiXCR and kept in-frame beta chains. Merged by CDR3 protein, the rows form single entries marked with the most common genes and DNA. The sample table contains over 90,000 distinct CDR3 sequences; only one count was recorded for about a third of them. 9.5% to 10% of the sample rests with the top ten. Source material: naive CD8+ T cells from blood, with Jurkat cell RNA spiked in. The sample's cell subset or site label, in plain terms: FACS-sorted CD8+CD4-CCR7+CD45RA+ naive T cells. The receptors derive from a human donor in good health. Some libraries in this study had Jurkat cell RNA spiked in.

There are many counts of this clonotype. The CDR3 region has the DNA TGTGCCAGCAGCTACGGACTGCCCCTCACACTGAAAGAAGCTTTCTTT. Protein sequence: CASSYGLPLTLKEAFF. The V and J genes are TRBV5-6 and TRBJ1-1; no clear D. This CDR3 spans 16 amino acids. V lost 3 bases to trimming and J lost 8 bases, with 23 bases between them. Germline loops: CDR1 SGHDT, CDR2 YYEEEE.

V usage is TRBV28 and J usage is TRBJ1-4; D is possibly TRBD1 (5 bases). CDR1 is MDHEN and CDR2 is SYDVKM in the germline V gene. The CDR3 runs 13 residues. V dropped 7 bases and J dropped 5 bases, with 11 bases sitting between them. CDR3 protein: CASTATVNEKLFF. The CDR3 DNA reads TGTGCCAGCACCGCGACAGTAAATGAAAAACTGTTTTTT.

The table lists this clonotype with a few counts. This chain uses TRBV24-1 with TRBJ2-1; 9 bases match TRBD2. J gave up 2 bases and V 3 bases, and 4 bases lay outside the gene matches. The CDR3 length is 16 residues. Germline-derived CDR1 and CDR2 are KGHDR and SFDVKD. CDR3 protein: CATSDVAGEPYNEQFF. CDR3 DNA sequence: TGTGCCACCAGTGATGTAGCGGGAGAACCCTACAATGAGCAGTTCTTC.

This clonotype was counted a few times. The chain couples TRBV12-3 or TRBV12-4 to TRBJ1-2; D is undetermined. The CDR3 runs to 14 residues. The ends were cut back, 3 bases at V and 0 bases at J, with 8 bases in the middle. The CDR3 here is CASSFGPANYGYTF. CDR3 nucleotide sequence: TGTGCCAGCAGTTTCGGGCCTGCTAACTATGGCTACACCTTC.

A note on this clonotype: A read error is possible here, since a much larger clone lies one base away. The rearrangement links TRBV12-3 or TRBV12-4 to TRBJ1-5; the D is unclear. The CDR3 contains 12 residues. CDR3 nucleotide sequence: TGTGCCTGCAGTTTCGGCAATCAGCCCCAGCATTTT. It codes for CACSFGNQPQHF.

Regarding this clonotype: Just one base apart from a much larger clone, this may be a read error. The chain links TRBV28 to TRBJ2-3; 7 nucleotides agree with TRBD2. The CDR3 sequence is 16 residues long. The germline V gene has CDR1 MDHEN and CDR2 SYDVKM. The CDR3, as DNA: TGTGCCAGCAGTCCCAGTGGCGGGAGTACAACAGATACGCAGAATTTT. Residues: CASSPSGGSTTDTQNF.

This clonotype has ten or more counts. This chain uses TRBV28 with TRBJ2-1; D gene ambiguous. The germline V and J ends were trimmed by 1 base and 10 bases, with 11 bases remaining between them. Germline loops: CDR1 MDHEN, CDR2 SYDVKM. The CDR3 is made up of 13 amino acids. DNA of the CDR3: TGTGCCAGCAGTTTATTTTCCCAATGGGAGCAGTTCTTC. This gives the protein CASSLFSQWEQFF.

On this clonotype itself: A much larger clone differs from this one at a single base, so this may be a read error. The V call is TRBV6-1, the J call TRBJ2-7; D remains ambiguous. Trimming pared 3 bases from V and 7 bases from J, leaving 7 bases between. Germline assignment: CDR1 MNHNS and CDR2 SASEGT. There are 11 residues in the CDR3. CDR3: CASSDVGEQYF. The CDR3 nucleotides read TGTGCCAGCAGTGATGTGGGTGAGCAGTACTTC.

Many counts were recorded for this clonotype. The chain recombines TRBV28 with TRBJ1-5; the D is unclear. The germline CDR1 and CDR2 sequences are MDHEN and SYDVKM. The CDR3 has 15 amino acids. V lost 2 bases, J lost 0 bases, and 8 bases lay in between. CDR3 nucleotide sequence: TGTGCCAGCAGTTTAGTTGACGGTAGCAATCAGCCCCAGCATTTT. It encodes CASSLVDGSNQPQHF.

This clonotype has at least ten counts. J is TRBJ2-1 and V is TRBV7-2; tentative D call: TRBD2 (5 bases). The V gene's germline CDR1 is SGHTA and CDR2 FQGNSA. The CDR3 is made up of 14 amino acids. The V gene lost 5 bases and the J gene lost 7 bases, with 15 bases spanning the gap. DNA for the CDR3: TGTGCCAGCAGCGAGGGCTACCTAACGAATGAGCAGTTCTTC. Residues: CASSEGYLTNEQFF.

This clonotype was detected only a few times. The chain links TRBV2 to TRBJ2-5; unclear D gene. The germline gives CDR1 SNHLY, CDR2 FYNNEI. V was trimmed by 6 bases and J by 5 bases, leaving 10 bases between them. This CDR3 has 12 residues. The CDR3, as DNA: TGTGCCAGCAGGTGGTATTCCGAGACCCAGTACTTC. Its protein is CASRWYSETQYF.

The J gene is TRBJ2-5, the V gene TRBV13; 8 bases map to TRBD2. The CDR3 spans 14 residues. Germline CDR1 PRHDT, CDR2 FYEKMQ (reference sequence). The ends lost 5 bases at V and 0 bases at J; junction bases unmatched: 2. The CDR3 region has the DNA TGTGCCAGCAGCCAACTAGCGGACCAAGAGACCCAGTACTTC. Translation: CASSQLADQETQYF.

In regard to this clonotype: A much larger clonotype is one base distant, so this may be a read error. Here the CDR3 DNA reads TGTGCCGGCAGCCAACGACTAGACGTTCCACCAACGGGGACCCAGTACTTC. Amino acid sequence: CAGSQRLDVPPTGTQYF. The rearrangement links TRBV13 to TRBJ2-5; TRBD2 might be the D (6 bases). CDR3 size: 17 residues. Germline CDR1 reads PRHDT; CDR2 reads FYEKMQ (reference sequence).

The J gene is TRBJ2-3, the V gene TRBV7-9; D may be TRBD2 (5 bases). The CDR3 runs 16 residues. The germline V gene encodes CDR1 SEHNR and CDR2 FQNEAQ (reference sequence). V was pared by 2 bases and J by 1 base, with 13 bases between. The CDR3 nucleotides are TGTGCCAGCAGCTTATTACTATCCGGGGGCACAGATACGCAGTATTTT. It translates to CASSLLLSGGTDTQYF. Using reference TRBV7-9 and TRBJ2-3 for the parts outside the CDR3, the full variable domain is DTGVSQNPRHKITKRGQNVTFRCDPISEHNRLYWYRQTLGQGPEFLTYFQNEAQLEKSRLLSDRFSAERPKGSFSTLEIQRTEQGDSAMYLCASSLLLSGGTDTQYFGPGTRLTVL.

Of note for this clonotype: Possible read error: a much larger clone is one base away. The V gene is TRBV7-6, the J gene TRBJ2-2, with D possibly matching TRBD2 (5 bases). The germline V gene encodes CDR1 SGHVS and CDR2 FNYEAQ. The CDR3 is 11 amino acids. The CDR3 reads CASLRAGELVF. CDR3 bases: TGTGCCAGCCTCCGGGCCGGGGAGCTGGTTTTT. Looking up the rest from reference TRBV7-6 and TRBJ2-2 gives the full variable domain: GAGVSQSPRYKVTKRGQDVALRCDPISGHVSLYWYRQALGQGPEFLTYFNYEAQQDKSGLPNDRFSAERPEGSISTLTIQRTEQRDSAMYRCASLRAGELVFGEGSRLTVL.

Worth noting for this clonotype: This clone may be a read error of a much larger clone one base away. The J gene is TRBJ1-5, the V gene TRBV28, with D hard to call. The germline V gene has CDR1 MDHEN and CDR2 SYDVKM. The CDR3 consists of 15 residues. CDR3 protein: CAIRKRVRLNRPQHF. In DNA form, the CDR3 reads TGTGCCATTAGAAAAAGGGTTCGCCTTAATCGGCCCCAGCATTTT.

The CDR3 is CASSVGWTAYTEAFF. In nucleotides, the CDR3 is TGTGCCAGCAGCGTTGGATGGACAGCGTACACTGAAGCTTTCTTT. The chain employs TRBV9 and TRBJ1-1; D possibly corresponds to TRBD1 (6 bases). The CDR3 length is 15 residues. V lost 2 bases, J lost 3 bases, and 14 bases lay in between. Germline-derived CDR1 and CDR2 are SGDLS and YYNGEE.

The table lists this clonotype with a few counts. The CDR3: CASSSLGRFGEQYF. In nucleotides, the CDR3 is TGTGCCAGCAGCTCCCTGGGGAGGTTCGGCGAGCAGTACTTC. The genes are TRBV3-1 and TRBJ2-7; tentative D call: TRBD2 (6 bases). CDR3 length: 14 residues. V gave up 5 bases and J gave up 6 bases, with 17 bases separating them. Germline V gene data show CDR1 as LGHDT and CDR2 as YNNKEL (reference sequence).

This clonotype has a count of ten or more. V and J are TRBV2 and TRBJ2-3; D unclear. Trimming took 5 bases from V and 5 from J, leaving 11 bases between them. The CDR3 extends over 13 amino acids. CDR1 and CDR2 (germline): SNHLY, FYNNEI. CDR3 coding DNA: TGTGCCAGCAGTCCTCCTCTCGTAGATACGCAGTATTTT. Amino acids: CASSPPLVDTQYF.

The gene calls are TRBV9 and TRBJ1-3; TRBD1 aligns across 8 bases. This CDR3 region has 14 residues. Germline values: CDR1 SGDLS, CDR2 YYNGEE. J gave up 2 bases and V 3 bases, and 1 base lay outside the gene matches. CDR3 residues: CASSETGAGNTIYF. CDR3 DNA sequence: TGTGCCAGCAGCGAGACAGGGGCTGGAAACACCATATATTTT. Together with reference TRBV9 and TRBJ1-3, the CDR3 gives the full variable domain: DSGVTQTPKHLITATGQRVTLRCSPRSGDLSVYWYQQSLDQGLQFLIQYYNGEERAKGNILERFSAQQFPDLHSELNLSSLELGDSALYFCASSETGAGNTIYFGEGSWLTVV.

Remarks on this clonotype: This may be a read error, as it is one base from a much larger clone. The rearrangement uses TRBV20-1 and TRBJ2-3; unclear D gene. V was shortened by 7 bases and J by 5 bases, with 10 bases between the two germline ends. The CDR3 is 11 residues long. In germline, CDR1 is DFQATT, CDR2 SNEGSKA (reference sequence). The CDR3 DNA is TGCAGTGTGCCGGGCATAGATACGCAGTATTTT. The encoded protein is CSVPGIDTQYF.